The rows below give T cell receptor beta chains drawn from one sample of a study of blood T cell repertoires in COVID-19. Assay: immunoSEQ multiplex PCR; the TCRdb copy retains only in-frame clones and omits some. The sample holds under 300,000 clones; around 81% are singletons and the top ten take over 5.5%. Sequencing input: peripheral blood. These receptors were obtained from a woman aged 60-70 years with active or convalescent COVID-19. The CDR3 runs from the conserved cysteine through the conserved F or W. Each record gives: CDR3 protein, CDR3 DNA, clone size, V gene, J gene, D gene. D genes are given only for firm matches. Some rows have no size entry. The others give once, few or many, or a class for an expanded clone.

cdr3_aa: CASRTTGGYNEKLFF
cdr3_nt: TGTGCCAGCAGAACCACAGGGGGTTACAATGAAAAACTGTTTTTT
clone_size: .
v_call: TRBV6-5
j_call: TRBJ1-4
d_call: TRBD1

cdr3_aa: CASSLAGGPLHF
cdr3_nt: TGTGCCAGCAGCTTGGCGGGGGGCCCCCTCCACTTT
clone_size: once
v_call: TRBV7-9
j_call: TRBJ1-6
d_call: .

cdr3_aa: CASSLGQGVSTDTQYF
cdr3_nt: TGCGCCAGCAGCTTGGGACAGGGAGTTAGCACAGATACGCAGTATTTT
clone_size: .
v_call: TRBV5-1
j_call: TRBJ2-3
d_call: TRBD1

cdr3_aa: CASSTHGTGHSYEQYF
cdr3_nt: TGCGCCAGCAGCACCCACGGGACAGGGCACTCCTACGAGCAGTACTTC
clone_size: .
v_call: TRBV4-1
j_call: TRBJ2-7
d_call: TRBD1

cdr3_aa: CASSGSLAGGYNEQFF
cdr3_nt: TGTGCCAGCAGTGGTTCGCTAGCGGGAGGGTACAATGAGCAGTTCTTC
clone_size: once
v_call: TRBV6-4
j_call: TRBJ2-1
d_call: TRBD2

cdr3_aa: CASSPTGTGTEAFF
cdr3_nt: TGTGCCAGCTCACCGACAGGGACCGGCACTGAAGCTTTCTTT
clone_size: .
v_call: TRBV18
j_call: TRBJ1-1
d_call: TRBD1

cdr3_aa: CASSFGLAGVGGETQYF
cdr3_nt: TGTGCCAGCAGCTTTGGACTAGCGGGAGTCGGGGGGGAGACCCAGTACTTC
clone_size: .
v_call: TRBV5-4
j_call: TRBJ2-5
d_call: TRBD2

cdr3_aa: CASSPIDSHSGNTIYF
cdr3_nt: TGTGCCAGCAGCCCTATCGACAGTCACTCTGGAAACACCATATATTTT
clone_size: .
v_call: TRBV7-8
j_call: TRBJ1-3
d_call: .

cdr3_aa: CASDTGGAMNTEAFF
cdr3_nt: TGTGCCAGCGACACGGGGGGGGCAATGAACACTGAAGCTTTCTTT
clone_size: .
v_call: TRBV28
j_call: TRBJ1-1
d_call: .

cdr3_aa: CATSRLAGSTDTQYF
cdr3_nt: TGTGCCACCAGCCGCCTAGCGGGGTCCACAGATACGCAGTATTTT
clone_size: .
v_call: TRBV15
j_call: TRBJ2-3
d_call: TRBD2

cdr3_aa: CASSESGGRPLHF
cdr3_nt: TGTGCCAGCAGTGAATCCGGCGGTCGACCCCTCCACTTT
clone_size: .
v_call: TRBV6-1
j_call: TRBJ1-6
d_call: .

cdr3_aa: CASSLKRGMNTEAFF
cdr3_nt: TGTGCCAGCAGCTTAAAACGGGGAATGAACACTGAAGCTTTCTTT
clone_size: .
v_call: TRBV5-4
j_call: TRBJ1-1
d_call: .

cdr3_aa: CASSLGSSGRVDEQFF
cdr3_nt: TGTGCCAGTAGTCTGGGGAGCAGCGGGAGGGTAGATGAGCAGTTCTTC
clone_size: .
v_call: TRBV19
j_call: TRBJ2-1
d_call: TRBD2

cdr3_aa: CASSPLAGISFNEQFF
cdr3_nt: TGTGCCAGCAGTCCCCTAGCGGGAATCTCCTTCAATGAGCAGTTCTTC
clone_size: .
v_call: TRBV9
j_call: TRBJ2-1
d_call: TRBD2

cdr3_aa: CASSSIGQTEAFF
cdr3_nt: TGTGCCAGCAGTTCTATAGGACAGACTGAAGCTTTCTTT
clone_size: .
v_call: TRBV12-3/TRBV12-4
j_call: TRBJ1-1
d_call: .

cdr3_aa: CASSPTGNYGYTF
cdr3_nt: TGTGCCAGCAGCCCCACAGGAAACTATGGCTACACCTTC
clone_size: .
v_call: TRBV5-4
j_call: TRBJ1-2
d_call: .

cdr3_aa: CASSLDANKNIQYF
cdr3_nt: TGCGCCAGCAGCTTGGACGCTAACAAAAACATTCAGTACTTC
clone_size: .
v_call: TRBV5-1
j_call: TRBJ2-4
d_call: .

cdr3_aa: CASSLIQGPNYGYTF
cdr3_nt: TGTGCCAGCAGCTTAATCCAGGGGCCCAACTATGGCTACACCTTC
clone_size: .
v_call: TRBV7-9
j_call: TRBJ1-2
d_call: .

cdr3_aa: CASSLRGTSDTGELFF
cdr3_nt: TGTGCCAGCAGCTTAAGGGGGACTAGCGATACCGGGGAGCTGTTTTTT
clone_size: .
v_call: TRBV7-2
j_call: TRBJ2-2
d_call: TRBD2

cdr3_aa: CASSPPGGNTEAFF
cdr3_nt: TGTGCCAGCAGCCCCCCAGGGGGCAACACTGAAGCTTTCTTT
clone_size: few
v_call: TRBV28
j_call: TRBJ1-1
d_call: TRBD1

cdr3_aa: CASRDNMNTEAFF
cdr3_nt: TGTGCCAGCAGGGACAATATGAACACTGAAGCTTTCTTT
clone_size: .
v_call: TRBV2
j_call: TRBJ1-1
d_call: .

cdr3_aa: CSASYGYTF
cdr3_nt: TGCAGTGCCTCTTATGGCTACACCTTC
clone_size: .
v_call: TRBV20-1
j_call: TRBJ1-2
d_call: .

cdr3_aa: CASSPPEWDTQYF
cdr3_nt: TGTGCCAGCAGCCCTCCCGAGTGGGATACGCAGTATTTT
clone_size: .
v_call: TRBV7-9
j_call: TRBJ2-3
d_call: .

cdr3_aa: CASSQDRGYNSPLHF
cdr3_nt: TGTGCCAGCAGCCAAGATAGGGGATACAATTCACCCCTCCACTTT
clone_size: .
v_call: TRBV3-1/TRBV3-2
j_call: TRBJ1-6
d_call: .

cdr3_aa: CASSSGTGSYYGYTF
cdr3_nt: TGTGCCAGCAGCTCAGGGACAGGGAGCTACTATGGCTACACCTTC
clone_size: .
v_call: TRBV5-6
j_call: TRBJ1-2
d_call: TRBD1

cdr3_aa: CAISVTSGSEETQYF
cdr3_nt: TGTGCCATCAGTGTGACTAGCGGGAGTGAAGAGACCCAGTACTTC
clone_size: .
v_call: TRBV10-3
j_call: TRBJ2-5
d_call: TRBD2

cdr3_aa: CASLGFHEDYGYTF
cdr3_nt: TGTGCCAGCCTGGGCTTCCATGAAGACTATGGCTACACCTTC
clone_size: .
v_call: TRBV2
j_call: TRBJ1-2
d_call: .

cdr3_aa: CATSRLLIGGANYEQYF
cdr3_nt: TGTGCCACCAGCCGCCTCCTAATTGGCGGGGCAAACTACGAGCAGTACTTC
clone_size: .
v_call: TRBV15
j_call: TRBJ2-7
d_call: .

cdr3_aa: CASSVSGTYTGELFF
cdr3_nt: TGTGCCAGCAGTGTCAGCGGAACTTACACCGGGGAGCTGTTTTTT
clone_size: .
v_call: TRBV28
j_call: TRBJ2-2
d_call: .

cdr3_aa: CASSPEMKQLYGYTF
cdr3_nt: TGTGCCAGCTCACCGGAAATGAAACAGCTTTATGGCTACACCTTC
clone_size: .
v_call: TRBV18
j_call: TRBJ1-2
d_call: .

cdr3_aa: CASSVPNILALDEQFF
cdr3_nt: TGTGCCAGCAGTGTCCCTAATATCCTAGCGCTGGATGAGCAGTTCTTC
clone_size: .
v_call: TRBV27
j_call: TRBJ2-1
d_call: .

cdr3_aa: CASRVGISSGEQYF
cdr3_nt: TGTGCCAGCAGAGTTGGTATTAGCTCGGGGGAGCAGTACTTC
clone_size: .
v_call: TRBV7-2
j_call: TRBJ2-7
d_call: .

cdr3_aa: CASSQVSGPANTGELFF
cdr3_nt: TGCGCCAGCAGCCAAGTTAGTGGGCCCGCGAACACCGGGGAGCTGTTTTTT
clone_size: .
v_call: TRBV4-1
j_call: TRBJ2-2
d_call: .

cdr3_aa: CASSSRDSASTDTQYF
cdr3_nt: TGTGCCAGCAGCTCAAGGGACTCTGCTAGCACAGATACGCAGTATTTT
clone_size: .
v_call: TRBV11-2
j_call: TRBJ2-3
d_call: .

cdr3_aa: CASSQDAGVFDTQYF
cdr3_nt: TGTGCCAGCAGCCAAGATGCCGGGGTCTTCGATACGCAGTATTTT
clone_size: .
v_call: TRBV3-1/TRBV3-2
j_call: TRBJ2-3
d_call: .

cdr3_aa: CASFDSGGSYNEQFF
cdr3_nt: TGTGCCAGCTTTGATAGCGGGGGGTCCTACAATGAGCAGTTCTTC
clone_size: .
v_call: TRBV28
j_call: TRBJ2-1
d_call: TRBD2

cdr3_aa: CASRGTGTSYNEQFF
cdr3_nt: TGTGCCAGCAGGGGGACAGGGACTTCCTACAATGAGCAGTTCTTC
clone_size: once
v_call: TRBV6-5
j_call: TRBJ2-1
d_call: TRBD1

cdr3_aa: CASSRQGLAGDNEQFF
cdr3_nt: TGCGCCAGCAGCCGCCAAGGACTAGCGGGGGACAATGAGCAGTTCTTC
clone_size: .
v_call: TRBV4-1
j_call: TRBJ2-1
d_call: TRBD2

cdr3_aa: CATSGTGYQPQHF
cdr3_nt: TGTGCCACCTCCGGGACAGGGTATCAGCCCCAGCATTTT
clone_size: .
v_call: TRBV24-1
j_call: TRBJ1-5
d_call: TRBD1

cdr3_aa: CASSLVVNYEQFF
cdr3_nt: TGTGCCAGCAGCTTAGTCGTCAACTATGAGCAGTTCTTC
clone_size: once
v_call: TRBV7-9
j_call: TRBJ2-1
d_call: .

cdr3_aa: CASSLKEAGANEQFF
cdr3_nt: TGTGCCAGCAGTTTAAAGGAAGCGGGCGCCAATGAGCAGTTCTTC
clone_size: .
v_call: TRBV2
j_call: TRBJ2-1
d_call: .

cdr3_aa: CASSDQGGMSTEAFF
cdr3_nt: TGTGCCAGCAGTGATCAGGGAGGTATGAGCACTGAAGCTTTCTTT
clone_size: few
v_call: TRBV2
j_call: TRBJ1-1
d_call: .

cdr3_aa: CASSSTTTGGYQPQHF
cdr3_nt: TGTGCCAGCAGCTCCACAACCACAGGGGGCTATCAGCCCCAGCATTTT
clone_size: .
v_call: TRBV7-2
j_call: TRBJ1-5
d_call: TRBD1

cdr3_aa: CASSSIGGGGRSGYTF
cdr3_nt: TGTGCCAGCAGTTCCATCGGAGGGGGGGGAAGAAGTGGCTACACCTTC
clone_size: .
v_call: TRBV27
j_call: TRBJ1-2
d_call: .

cdr3_aa: CASSLGLAHSYEQYF
cdr3_nt: TGTGCCAGCAGCCTAGGACTAGCGCACTCCTACGAGCAGTACTTC
clone_size: .
v_call: TRBV7-2
j_call: TRBJ2-7
d_call: TRBD2

cdr3_aa: CASSQEPGAGANVLTF
cdr3_nt: TGTGCCAGCAGCCAAGAACCGGGGGCTGGGGCCAACGTCCTGACTTTC
clone_size: .
v_call: TRBV3-1/TRBV3-2
j_call: TRBJ2-6
d_call: .

cdr3_aa: CASSQMSHSYNEQFF
cdr3_nt: TGTGCCAGCAGCCAAATGAGCCACTCCTACAATGAGCAGTTCTTC
clone_size: .
v_call: TRBV3-1/TRBV3-2
j_call: TRBJ2-1
d_call: .

cdr3_aa: CASPSRRGSSGNTIYF
cdr3_nt: TGTGCCAGCCCCTCGCGCAGGGGGAGCTCTGGAAACACCATATATTTT
clone_size: .
v_call: TRBV2
j_call: TRBJ1-3
d_call: TRBD1

cdr3_aa: CASSLGVGQGKAFF
cdr3_nt: TGTGCCAGCAGCTTAGGGGTGGGACAGGGGAAAGCTTTCTTT
clone_size: .
v_call: TRBV7-9
j_call: TRBJ1-1
d_call: TRBD1

cdr3_aa: CATSREGTSASDTQYF
cdr3_nt: TGTGCCACCAGCAGAGAAGGGACTAGCGCGTCAGATACGCAGTATTTT
clone_size: few
v_call: TRBV15
j_call: TRBJ2-3
d_call: TRBD2